This T cell receptor beta chain stems from a study of T cells expressing NK-cell markers. The wider study: TCR beta repertoires came from sorted CD3+CD56+NKG2C+, CD3+CD56+NKG2C- and CD3+CD56-NKG2C+ T cells. Among eight sequenced donors, seven carried HCMV seropositivity while one was seronegative. Points from the study as a whole: Also leading the CD3+CD56-NKG2C+ fraction in a handful of donors were these clonotypes. HCMV specificity of the expanded NKG2C+ T cell clones stayed unclear.

Following a re-call of the 5' RACE reads, TCRdb has one entry per CDR3 protein and lacks DNA. This sample's clone table lists 440,000 or so distinct CDR3 sequences. Germline CDR1 SQVTM, CDR2 ANQGSEA. The CDR3 contains 16 residues. On this clonotype itself: Its antigen is unknown.

This chain joins TRBV29-1 and TRBJ2-3; the TRBD2 assignment by TCRdb is unverifiable without DNA. This sequence originates from a woman between 18 and 70 years old in good health. The sample was blood T cells: a sorted CD56 or NKG2C T cell subset, CD4+ or CD8+ T cells, or bulk PBMC T cells (not recorded which). The CDR3 sequence is CSVDATSGSRTDTQYF.